This TCR beta chain was recorded in a study of OX40 agonist ivuxolimab in advanced cancers. The V and J ends lost 6 bases and 5 bases respectively, with 11 bases between them. Germline loops: CDR1 MDHEN, CDR2 SYDVKM. The CDR3 extends over 12 amino acids. Profiled with immunoSEQ multiplex PCR; TCRdb holds only in-frame clones, not every one. In the table there are about 18,000 clones, roughly 85% of which are singletons. The source is an adult with an advanced solid tumor such as melanoma, head and neck, liver or kidney cancer. Sample: CD4+ or CD8+ T cells sorted from blood, taken in a trial of the OX40 agonist ivuxolimab. J is TRBJ2-7 and V is TRBV28, with D possibly matching TRBD1 (6 bases). DNA of the CDR3: TGTGCCAGCAGCCTAAAGGGGGACGAGCAGTACTTC. Its protein is CASSLKGDEQYF.